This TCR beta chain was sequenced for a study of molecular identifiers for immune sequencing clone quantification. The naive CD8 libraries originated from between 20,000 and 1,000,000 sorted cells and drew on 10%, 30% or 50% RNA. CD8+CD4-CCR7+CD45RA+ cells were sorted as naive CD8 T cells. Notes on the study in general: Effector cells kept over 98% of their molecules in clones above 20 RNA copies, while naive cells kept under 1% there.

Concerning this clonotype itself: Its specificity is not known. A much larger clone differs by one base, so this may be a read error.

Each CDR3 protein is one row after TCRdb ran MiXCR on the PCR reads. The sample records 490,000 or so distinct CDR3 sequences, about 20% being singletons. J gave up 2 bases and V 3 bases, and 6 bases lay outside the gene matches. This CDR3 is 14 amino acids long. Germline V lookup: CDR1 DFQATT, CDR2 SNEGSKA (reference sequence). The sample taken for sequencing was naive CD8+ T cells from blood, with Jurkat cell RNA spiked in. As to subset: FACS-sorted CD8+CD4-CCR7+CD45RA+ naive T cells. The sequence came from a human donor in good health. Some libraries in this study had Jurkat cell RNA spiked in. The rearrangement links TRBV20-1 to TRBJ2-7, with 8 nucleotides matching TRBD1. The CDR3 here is CSARETGVPYEQYF. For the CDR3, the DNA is TGCAGTGCTAGGGAGACAGGGGTGCCCTACGAGCAGTACTTC.